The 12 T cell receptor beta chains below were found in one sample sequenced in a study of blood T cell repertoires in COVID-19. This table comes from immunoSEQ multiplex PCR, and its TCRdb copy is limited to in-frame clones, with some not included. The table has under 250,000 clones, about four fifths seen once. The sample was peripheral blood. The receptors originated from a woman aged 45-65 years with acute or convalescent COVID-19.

CDR3 protein: CASSPTVGHEQFF. CDR3 nucleotides: TGCGCCAGCAGTCCGACGGTTGGGCATGAGCAGTTCTTC. The chain links TRBV10-1 to TRBJ2-1; D is unresolved. Between the trimmed V and J ends, which lost 5 bases and 8 bases, there was a span of 13 bases. The germline gives CDR1 WNHNN, CDR2 SYGVQD (reference sequence). The CDR3 consists of 13 residues.

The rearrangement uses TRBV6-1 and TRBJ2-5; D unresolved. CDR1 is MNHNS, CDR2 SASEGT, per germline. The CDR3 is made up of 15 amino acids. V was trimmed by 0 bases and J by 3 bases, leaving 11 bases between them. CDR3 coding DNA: TGTGCCAGCAGTGAAGCGAGCGCGGTGGAAGAGACCCAGTACTTC. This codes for CASSEASAVEETQYF.

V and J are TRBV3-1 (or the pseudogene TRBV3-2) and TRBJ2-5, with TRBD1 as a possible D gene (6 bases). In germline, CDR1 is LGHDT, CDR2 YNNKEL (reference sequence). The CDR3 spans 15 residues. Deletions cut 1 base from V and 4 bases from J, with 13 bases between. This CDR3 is CASSQAAIRGETQYF. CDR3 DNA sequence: TGTGCCAGCAGCCAAGCGGCGATCAGGGGAGAGACCCAGTACTTC.

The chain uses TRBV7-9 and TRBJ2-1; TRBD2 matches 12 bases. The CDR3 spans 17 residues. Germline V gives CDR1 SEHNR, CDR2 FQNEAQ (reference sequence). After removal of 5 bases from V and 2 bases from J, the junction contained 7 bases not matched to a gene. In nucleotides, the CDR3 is TGTGCCAGCAGCGCCCCGACTAGCGGGAGAACCTACAATGAGCAGTTCTTC. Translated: CASSAPTSGRTYNEQFF. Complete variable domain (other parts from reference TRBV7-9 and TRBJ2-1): DTGVSQNPRHKITKRGQNVTFRCDPISEHNRLYWYRQTLGQGPEFLTYFQNEAQLEKSRLLSDRFSAERPKGSFSTLEIQRTEQGDSAMYLCASSAPTSGRTYNEQFFGPGTRLTVL.

The CDR3 nucleotides read TGTGCCAGCAGCAAAGCCCAGATTTATAGCGGGAACACCTACGAGCAGTACTTC. The encoded protein is CASSKAQIYSGNTYEQYF. J is TRBJ2-7 and V is TRBV21-1; TRBD2 reflects the table's D call only, with no check against the DNA. TRBV21-1 is tagged as a pseudogene. The CDR3 runs 18 residues.

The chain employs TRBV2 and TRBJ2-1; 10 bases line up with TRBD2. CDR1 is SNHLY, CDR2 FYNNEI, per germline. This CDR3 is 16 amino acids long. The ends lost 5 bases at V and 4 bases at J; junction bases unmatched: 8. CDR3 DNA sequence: TGTGCCAGCAGTCGCGGACTAGCGGTTTTATACAATGAGCAGTTCTTC. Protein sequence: CASSRGLAVLYNEQFF.

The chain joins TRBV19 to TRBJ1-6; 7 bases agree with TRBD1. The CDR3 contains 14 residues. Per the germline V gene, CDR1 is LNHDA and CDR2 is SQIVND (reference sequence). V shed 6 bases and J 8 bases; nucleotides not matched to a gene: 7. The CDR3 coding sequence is TGTGCCAGTAGCGCGACAGGGTCGGATTCACCCCTCCACTTT. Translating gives CASSATGSDSPLHF.

CDR3 residues: CASSPGWDQPQHF. CDR3 DNA: TGTGCCAGCAGCCCGGGTTGGGATCAGCCCCAGCATTTT. The V gene is TRBV9, the J gene TRBJ1-5; D gene ambiguous. This CDR3 has 13 residues. From germline, CDR1 is SGDLS and CDR2 YYNGEE. With 4 bases removed from V and 5 bases from J, the gap between germline ends came to 10 bases. The complete variable domain, with remaining parts taken from reference TRBV9 and TRBJ1-5, reads DSGVTQTPKHLITATGQRVTLRCSPRSGDLSVYWYQQSLDQGLQFLIQYYNGEERAKGNILERFSAQQFPDLHSELNLSSLELGDSALYFCASSPGWDQPQHFGDGTRLSIL.

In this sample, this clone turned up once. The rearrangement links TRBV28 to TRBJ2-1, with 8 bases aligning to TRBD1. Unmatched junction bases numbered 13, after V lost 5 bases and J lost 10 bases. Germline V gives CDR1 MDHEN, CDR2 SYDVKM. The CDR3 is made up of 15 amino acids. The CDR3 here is CASSLPGTGLGEQFF. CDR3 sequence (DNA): TGTGCCAGCAGTCTCCCCGGGACAGGACTGGGGGAGCAGTTCTTC.

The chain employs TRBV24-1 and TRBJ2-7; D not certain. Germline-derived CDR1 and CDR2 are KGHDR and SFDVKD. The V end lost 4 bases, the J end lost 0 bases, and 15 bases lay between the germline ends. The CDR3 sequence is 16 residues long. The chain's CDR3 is CATSESYPPGSYEQYF. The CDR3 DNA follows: TGTGCCACCAGTGAGTCCTACCCTCCTGGCTCCTACGAGCAGTACTTC.

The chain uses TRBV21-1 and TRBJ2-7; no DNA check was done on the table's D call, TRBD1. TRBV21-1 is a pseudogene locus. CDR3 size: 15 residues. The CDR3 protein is CASSKVTGRKYEQYF. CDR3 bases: TGTGCCAGCAGCAAAGTAACAGGGAGAAAGTACGAGCAGTACTTC.

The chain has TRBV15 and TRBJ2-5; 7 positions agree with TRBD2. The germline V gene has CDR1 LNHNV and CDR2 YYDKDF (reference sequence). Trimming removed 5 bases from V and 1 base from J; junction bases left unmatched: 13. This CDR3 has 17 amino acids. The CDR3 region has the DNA TGTGCCACCAGCGCAAGCGGCAGCGGGACTTTCCAAGAGACCCAGTACTTC. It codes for CATSASGSGTFQETQYF.